This T cell receptor (beta chain) was recovered during a study of identical twins. TCRdb fed the 5' RACE reads into MiXCR, producing one record per CDR3 protein. Of approximately 410,000 distinct CDR3 sequences listed, around 18% were seen once; the top ten hold 12%. CDR1 ENHRY and CDR2 SYGVKD come from the germline V gene. This CDR3 contains 15 residues. V lost 4 bases and J lost 3, with 15 bases in between. Source material: naive T cells sorted from blood. The source of this sequence is a man aged 45-65 years in good health. The chain links TRBV10-3 to TRBJ1-2, with a tentative D call TRBD1 (5 bases). In DNA form, the CDR3 reads TGTGCCATCAGTGCCCATTCAGGGACCCACTATGGCTACACCTTC. Its protein product is CAISAHSGTHYGYTF.